These T cell receptor beta chains were read from a single sample in a study of cytomegalovirus exposure and HLA in healthy donors. The data were produced by immunoSEQ multiplex PCR, yet TCRdb's version contains in-frame clones alone and is incomplete. The table includes 90,000 to 150,000 clones, around 84% detected once. Sequencing used PBMCs. Every receptor here comes from a woman aged 25 to 39 in good health and CMV-seropositive. Each CDR3 is given with its conserved first and last residue. Fields, in order: J gene, V gene, clone size, D gene, CDR3 DNA, CDR3 protein. The D gene is left open where the match is weak. Clone size appears in some rows only: once, few, many, or a class for an expanded clone.

j_gene: TRBJ2-2; v_gene: TRBV5-1; abundance: .; d_gene: .; CDR3nt: TGCGCCAGCAGCGCCTACGCCATGTTGAAGAGCACCGGGGAGCTGTTTTTT; CDR3aa: CASSAYAMLKSTGELFF
j_gene: TRBJ1-1; v_gene: TRBV4-1; abundance: .; d_gene: .; CDR3nt: TGCGCCAGCAGCCGAGCGGTCTCGGGGAACACTGAAGCTTTCTTT; CDR3aa: CASSRAVSGNTEAFF
j_gene: TRBJ1-2; v_gene: TRBV6-1; abundance: .; d_gene: .; CDR3nt: TGTGCCAGCAGTGAAGCTGCGACGGGAAATTACTATGGCTACACCTTC; CDR3aa: CASSEAATGNYYGYTF
j_gene: TRBJ2-7; v_gene: TRBV9; abundance: .; d_gene: TRBD2; CDR3nt: TGTGCCAGCAGCCTCAGCGGGGGAGGTTACGAGCAGTACTTC; CDR3aa: CASSLSGGGYEQYF
j_gene: TRBJ1-5; v_gene: TRBV28; abundance: .; d_gene: .; CDR3nt: TGTGCCAGCAGTTATCCAGGGGTTCAGCCCCAGCATTTT; CDR3aa: CASSYPGVQPQHF
j_gene: TRBJ1-4; v_gene: TRBV6-1; abundance: .; d_gene: .; CDR3nt: TGTGCCAGCAAATGGGACTGGAATGAAAAACTGTTTTTT; CDR3aa: CASKWDWNEKLFF
j_gene: TRBJ2-7; v_gene: TRBV4-1; abundance: .; d_gene: .; CDR3nt: TGCGCCAGCAGCCAAGTTGAAGCGGACTACGAGCAGTACTTC; CDR3aa: CASSQVEADYEQYF
j_gene: TRBJ1-2; v_gene: TRBV2; abundance: .; d_gene: .; CDR3nt: TGTGCCAGCATTGCGGGACGGACCATAAATGGATATGGCTACACCTTC; CDR3aa: CASIAGRTINGYGYTF
j_gene: TRBJ2-7; v_gene: TRBV4-3; abundance: few; d_gene: TRBD1; CDR3nt: TGCGCCAGCAGCCATGGACAGGGATCTTACGAGCAGTACTTC; CDR3aa: CASSHGQGSYEQYF
j_gene: TRBJ1-6; v_gene: TRBV5-1; abundance: .; d_gene: .; CDR3nt: TGCGCCAGCAGCCGGGGGGGTCTGGGACCTTCACCCCTCCACTTT; CDR3aa: CASSRGGLGPSPLHF
j_gene: TRBJ2-7; v_gene: TRBV29-1; abundance: .; d_gene: TRBD1; CDR3nt: TGCAGCGTTGGGCCCACCTCCGGGACAGGGGGCGAGCAGTACTTC; CDR3aa: CSVGPTSGTGGEQYF
j_gene: TRBJ2-1; v_gene: TRBV7-7; abundance: .; d_gene: TRBD2; CDR3nt: TGTGCCAGCAGCTTGGGGGGGGGCAATGAGCAGTTCTTC; CDR3aa: CASSLGGGNEQFF
j_gene: TRBJ2-1; v_gene: TRBV28; abundance: .; d_gene: .; CDR3nt: TGTGCCAGCAGTTTATTTGGAGACCTAGGCCCCTACAATGAGCAGTTCTTC; CDR3aa: CASSLFGDLGPYNEQFF
j_gene: TRBJ2-1; v_gene: TRBV5-1; abundance: .; d_gene: .; CDR3nt: TGCGCCAGCAGCTTATCAGGAGACGGGAGCTCCTACAATGAGCAGTTCTTC; CDR3aa: CASSLSGDGSSYNEQFF
j_gene: TRBJ1-5; v_gene: TRBV6-1; abundance: .; d_gene: TRBD1; CDR3nt: TGTGCCAGCAGTGAATGGGTGTCCAGGGGGCCGAATCAGCCCCAGCATTTT; CDR3aa: CASSEWVSRGPNQPQHF
j_gene: TRBJ1-1; v_gene: TRBV9; abundance: .; d_gene: .; CDR3nt: TGTGCCAGCAGCGTAGTCGGGGAGAACACTGAAGCTTTCTTT; CDR3aa: CASSVVGENTEAFF
j_gene: TRBJ2-1; v_gene: TRBV28; abundance: .; d_gene: TRBD1; CDR3nt: TGTGCCAGTTCTATTTCCGGGACAGGGGAGAGTGAGCAGTTCTTC; CDR3aa: CASSISGTGESEQFF
j_gene: TRBJ1-5; v_gene: TRBV5-5; abundance: .; d_gene: TRBD1; CDR3nt: TGTGCCAGCAGCTTGGGACAGGGACATCAGCCCCAGCATTTT; CDR3aa: CASSLGQGHQPQHF
j_gene: TRBJ1-1; v_gene: TRBV16; abundance: few; d_gene: .; CDR3nt: TGTGCCAGCAGCTCCACAGGGAACACTGAAGCTTTCTTT; CDR3aa: CASSSTGNTEAFF
j_gene: TRBJ1-2; v_gene: TRBV5-1; abundance: .; d_gene: .; CDR3nt: TGCGCCAGCAGCTTGGCCGGGGGGGATAACTATGGCTACACCTTC; CDR3aa: CASSLAGGDNYGYTF
j_gene: TRBJ1-2; v_gene: TRBV10-2; abundance: many; d_gene: .; CDR3nt: TGCGCCAGCAGTCGGGACTCCTATGGCTACACCTTC; CDR3aa: CASSRDSYGYTF
j_gene: TRBJ1-5; v_gene: TRBV30; abundance: .; d_gene: .; CDR3nt: TGTGCCTGGAGTTATAGGGGTCAGCCCCAGCATTTT; CDR3aa: CAWSYRGQPQHF
j_gene: TRBJ1-1; v_gene: TRBV4-3; abundance: .; d_gene: .; CDR3nt: TGCGCCAGCAGCCAACCGCAGGGCCAGAACACTGAAGCTTTCTTT; CDR3aa: CASSQPQGQNTEAFF
j_gene: TRBJ2-3; v_gene: TRBV9; abundance: few; d_gene: .; CDR3nt: TGTGCCAGCAGCGCCCTTACAGCGGCAGATACGCAGTATTTT; CDR3aa: CASSALTAADTQYF
j_gene: TRBJ1-6; v_gene: TRBV11-2; abundance: .; d_gene: .; CDR3nt: TGTGCCAGCAGCTTTTCCCTCATCCGGGGAGATGTGGGGTCACCCCTCCACTTT; CDR3aa: CASSFSLIRGDVGSPLHF
j_gene: TRBJ2-5; v_gene: TRBV5-4; abundance: .; d_gene: .; CDR3nt: TGTGCCAGCAGCCTCACACAGGGACCACGGGAGACCCAGTACTTC; CDR3aa: CASSLTQGPRETQYF
j_gene: TRBJ1-5; v_gene: TRBV5-1; abundance: few; d_gene: .; CDR3nt: TGCGCCAGCAGCTTAGAAGCCAATCAGCCCCAGCATTTT; CDR3aa: CASSLEANQPQHF
j_gene: TRBJ1-3; v_gene: TRBV5-1; abundance: .; d_gene: .; CDR3nt: TGCGCCAGCAGCTTGACGGCAGGAGGTGGAAACACCATATATTTT; CDR3aa: CASSLTAGGGNTIYF
j_gene: TRBJ1-2; v_gene: TRBV4-2; abundance: .; d_gene: TRBD1; CDR3nt: TGTGCCAGCAGCCCACGACAGGGCCAGGATGGCTACACCTTC; CDR3aa: CASSPRQGQDGYTF
j_gene: TRBJ2-1; v_gene: TRBV7-7; abundance: .; d_gene: .; CDR3nt: TGTGCCAGCAGCAGAGTCATTTCAGGCGTCAATGAGCAGTTCTTC; CDR3aa: CASSRVISGVNEQFF
j_gene: TRBJ2-4; v_gene: TRBV4-1; abundance: .; d_gene: .; CDR3nt: TGCGCCAGCAGCCAACGGGGACTGACGCCCAAAAACATTCAGTACTTC; CDR3aa: CASSQRGLTPKNIQYF
j_gene: TRBJ1-4; v_gene: TRBV28; abundance: .; d_gene: .; CDR3nt: TGTGCCAGCAGACAGGGAGCTGCTAATGAAAAACTGTTTTTT; CDR3aa: CASRQGAANEKLFF
j_gene: TRBJ2-5; v_gene: TRBV5-1; abundance: .; d_gene: TRBD2; CDR3nt: TGCGCCAGCAGCTTGGAGTCTAGCGGGGGGGGAGAGACCCAGTACTTC; CDR3aa: CASSLESSGGGETQYF
j_gene: TRBJ2-2; v_gene: TRBV28; abundance: .; d_gene: TRBD1; CDR3nt: TGTGCCAGCAGGCCAGGGGGGAACACCGGGGAGCTGTTTTTT; CDR3aa: CASRPGGNTGELFF
j_gene: TRBJ1-4; v_gene: TRBV11-2; abundance: once; d_gene: TRBD1; CDR3nt: TGTGCCAGCAGCTTGGGCCGGCAGGGGGCGAATGAAAAACTGTTTTTT; CDR3aa: CASSLGRQGANEKLFF
j_gene: TRBJ1-4; v_gene: TRBV2; abundance: .; d_gene: .; CDR3nt: TGTGCCAGCGTTAAGTGGGGCTACAGTCTCACCTTT; CDR3aa: CASVKWGYSLTF
j_gene: TRBJ2-7; v_gene: TRBV5-1; abundance: .; d_gene: TRBD1; CDR3nt: TGCGCCAGCAGCTTGGCTGGGACAGCGACCTACGAGCAGTACTTC; CDR3aa: CASSLAGTATYEQYF